The 9 T cell receptor beta chains reported below all come from one sample, sequenced in a study of shared clonotypes between healthy human individuals. Sequencing was performed with immunoSEQ multiplex PCR; in TCRdb, only in-frame clones are kept and a portion is missing. The sample has millions of clones; about 92% are singletons. The sequenced sample consisted of naive CD4+ T cells sorted from blood. Sample subset: CD45RA+ positively selected. These receptors came from a man in his late teens or twenties in good health.

V gene TRBV9 combines with J gene TRBJ2-7; D is ambiguous. V was shortened by 6 bases and J by 1 base, with 11 bases between the two germline ends. CDR1 SGDLS and CDR2 YYNGEE come from the germline V gene. The CDR3 is 13 amino acids. In DNA form, the CDR3 reads TGTGCCAGCACCTGGGTGGGGTCCTACGAGCAGTACTTC. It specifies CASTWVGSYEQYF.

V usage is TRBV4-1 and J usage is TRBJ2-7; D might be TRBD1 (6 bases). The CDR3 runs 15 residues. V was clipped by 0 bases and J by 3 bases, with 12 bases between them. Germline lookup yields CDR1 MGHRA and CDR2 YSYEKL. CDR3 amino acids: CASSQDRGDFYEQYF. Written as DNA, the CDR3 is TGCGCCAGCAGCCAAGACAGGGGCGACTTCTACGAGCAGTACTTC.

In its sample, this clone was seen once. V usage is TRBV28 and J usage is TRBJ1-2; D gene uncertain. Trimming pared 6 bases from V and 4 bases from J, leaving 15 bases between. Germline V CDR1 and CDR2: MDHEN, SYDVKM. This CDR3 is built from 14 residues. This CDR3 is CASREGNLAYGYTF. CDR3 sequence (DNA): TGTGCCAGCAGGGAGGGAAATTTGGCCTATGGCTACACCTTC.

The CDR3 sequence is CASTLQGMNTEAFF. Here the CDR3 DNA reads TGTGCCAGCACCCTACAGGGGATGAACACTGAAGCTTTCTTT. This chain joins TRBV6-4 and TRBJ1-1; the match to TRBD1 covers 7 bases. Germline CDR1 and CDR2: MRHNA and SNTAGT. With V trimmed by 7 bases and J by 0 bases, 5 bases remained unmatched. This CDR3 has 14 amino acids.

V and J are TRBV15 and TRBJ2-4; D ambiguous. Trimming pared 4 bases from V and 0 bases from J, leaving 13 bases between. Germline CDR1 is LNHNV and CDR2 is YYDKDF (reference sequence). The CDR3 sequence is 16 residues long. DNA of the CDR3: TGTGCCACCAGCACCCCCTTAATAATAGCCAAAAACATTCAGTACTTC. Its protein product is CATSTPLIIAKNIQYF.

V usage is TRBV10-3 and J usage is TRBJ2-7; 7 bases are shared with TRBD1. This CDR3 has 14 amino acids. The V segment lost 10 bases and the J segment 0 bases; nucleotides outside the gene matches: 9. CDR1 and CDR2 from the germline V gene are ENHRY and SYGVKD. CDR3 sequence (DNA): TGTGCCACGAAGCCAGGGGACAGCTCCTACGAGCAGTACTTC. Encoded protein: CATKPGDSSYEQYF.

Comment on this clone: One end of the junction does not line up with germline, which may come from a read error. V gene TRBV6-5 combines with J gene TRBJ2-7; 13 bases agree with TRBD2. The CDR3 consists of 13 residues. Germline V gene data show CDR1 as MNHEY and CDR2 as SVGAGI. CDR3 loop: CASSRAGTSGIDF. The DNA of the CDR3 is TGTGCCAGCAGCCGGGCAGGGACTAGCGGGATTGACTTC.

This clone has only a few counts. This sequence joins TRBV6-1 and TRBJ1-6; a weak D match, TRBD1 (5 bases). The CDR3 contains 15 residues. CDR1 is MNHNS, CDR2 SASEGT, per germline. Trimming pared 4 bases from V and 6 bases from J, leaving 13 bases between. The CDR3 loop reads CASSGGSGANSPLHF. CDR3 nucleotide sequence: TGTGCCAGCAGTGGTGGGAGCGGGGCTAATTCACCCCTCCACTTT.

The chain has TRBV6-5 and TRBJ1-3, with D maybe TRBD1 (5 bases). The germline V gene has CDR1 MNHEY and CDR2 SVGAGI. The CDR3 is made up of 14 amino acids. With 4 bases removed from V and 2 bases from J, the gap between germline ends came to 9 bases. The CDR3 here is CASSSPGAGNTIYF. As DNA, the CDR3 is TGTGCCAGCAGTTCCCCGGGGGCTGGAAACACCATATATTTT.